Each of the 27 T cell receptor beta chains below was sequenced from the same sample in a study of shared clonotypes between healthy human individuals (dated by TCRdb to about 2020). Receptors were amplified or captured by the immunoSEQ multiplex PCR assay. Sourced from immuneACCESS, this table was stored by TCRdb with only in-frame sequences that have V and J called. A share of the clones is absent; for the studies checked, an unresolved V gene accounts for under half, and the remainder has no known explanation. The sample table records some 1,600,000 clones; approximately 98% of these occur just once. The leading ten clones occupy 0.4% to 0.55% of the sample. Material: naive CD4+ T cells sorted from blood. According to the study, the label for this sample's cell subset or site signals: CD45RA+ positively selected. The source is a man under 40 in good health.

The genes are TRBV5-8 and TRBJ1-1, with TRBD1 identical over 10 bases. CDR3 length equals 15 residues. V shed 4 bases, J shed 7 bases, and the junction held 10 bases outside the gene matches. CDR1 is SGHTS, CDR2 YDEGEE, per germline. CDR3 protein: CASSLRDRGRDEAFF. The CDR3 region has the DNA TGTGCCAGCAGCCTCCGGGACAGGGGACGGGATGAAGCTTTCTTT. The full variable domain, with the rest looked up from reference TRBV5-8 and TRBJ1-1, is EAGVTQSPTHLIKTRGQQATLRCSPISGHTSVYWYQQALGLGLQFLLWYDEGEERNRGNFPPRFSGRQFPNYSSELNVNALELEDSALYLCASSLRDRGRDEAFFGQGTRLTVV.

This rearrangement joins TRBV4-3 to TRBJ2-7, with D tentatively TRBD1 or TRBD2 (5 bases each). The V gene lost 0 bases and the J gene lost 6 bases, with 21 bases spanning the gap. There are 17 residues in the CDR3. Germline CDR1 and CDR2: LGHNA and YSLEER. DNA for the CDR3: TGCGCCAGCAGCCAAGAAAGATCCGGGACCTACTTGGGCGAGCAGTACTTC. It specifies CASSQERSGTYLGEQYF.

The CDR3 coding sequence is TGTGCCATCAGAGGCCCAGGGGGAGGGGACATGAACACTGAAGCTTTCTTT. This gives the protein CAIRGPGGGDMNTEAFF. The chain joins TRBV10-3 to TRBJ1-1; TRBD1 matches 7 bases. The CDR3 is 17 amino acids. With V trimmed by 6 bases and J by 0 bases, 13 bases remained unmatched. CDR1 and CDR2 (germline): ENHRY, SYGVKD.

This clone appeared a single time. The chain combines TRBV30 with TRBJ1-3, with a possible D match to TRBD1 (6 bases). This CDR3 region has 12 residues. The V gene lost 7 bases and the J gene lost 2 bases, with 9 bases spanning the gap. CDR1 GTSNPN and CDR2 SVGIG come from the germline V gene (reference sequence). CDR3 sequence (DNA): TGTGCCTTTGGACAGCCTGGAAACACCATATATTTT. Residues: CAFGQPGNTIYF.

The chain joins TRBV11-3 to TRBJ2-7, with D possibly matching TRBD2 (6 bases). CDR3 size: 11 residues. Germline lookup yields CDR1 SGHNT and CDR2 YENEEA. Trimming shortened V by 10 bases and J by 7 bases, and 14 bases separated the two germline ends. The CDR3: CAKIGGWEQYF. CDR3 sequence (DNA): TGTGCCAAAATCGGGGGTTGGGAGCAGTACTTC.

This clone was counted once. The chain has TRBV12-5 and TRBJ1-2; D gene uncertain. Germline CDR1 and CDR2: LGHNT and FRNRAP. The CDR3 totals 13 residues. Deletions cut 3 bases from V and 3 bases from J, with 8 bases between. The CDR3 loop is CASGFLGDYGYTF. The CDR3 DNA is TGTGCTAGTGGTTTCCTGGGTGACTATGGCTACACCTTC.

This sequence joins TRBV6-5 and TRBJ2-3; 7 positions match TRBD1. This CDR3 region has 14 residues. Germline CDR1 and CDR2: MNHEY and SVGAGI. V trimming: 5 bases; J trimming: 7 bases; junction bases outside the gene matches: 9. CDR3 loop: CASSTGAFLNTQYF. CDR3 DNA sequence: TGTGCCAGCAGTACAGGGGCCTTCTTAAATACGCAGTATTTT.

As for this clone: Different DNA sequences within this sample yield the same CDR3. V gene TRBV18 combines with J gene TRBJ1-5, with D possibly TRBD1 on 5 matching bases. Between the trimmed V and J ends, which lost 2 bases and 4 bases, there was a span of 9 bases. The germline CDR1 and CDR2 sequences are KGHSH and LQKENI. This CDR3 is built from 14 residues. The CDR3 DNA follows: TGTGCCAGCTCACCAAGGGGTTCTAATCAGCCCCAGCATTTT. It translates to CASSPRGSNQPQHF. The entire variable domain, with the rest obtained from reference TRBV18 and TRBJ1-5, is as follows: NAGVMQNPRHLVRRRGQEARLRCSPMKGHSHVYWYRQLPEEGLKFMVYLQKENIIDESGMPKERFSAEFPKEGPSILRIQQVVRGDSAAYFCASSPRGSNQPQHFGDGTRLSIL.

The chain couples TRBV7-8 to TRBJ2-2; a weak D match, TRBD1 (7 bases). The CDR3 has 15 amino acids. Germline CDR1 SGHVS, CDR2 FQNEAQ. V was trimmed by 5 bases and J by 0 bases, leaving 10 bases between them. The CDR3 region is CASSPGGTNTGELFF. As DNA, the CDR3 is TGTGCCAGCAGCCCAGGGGGGACGAACACCGGGGAGCTGTTTTTT. Using reference TRBV7-8 and TRBJ2-2 for the parts outside the CDR3, the full variable domain is GAGVSQSPRYKVAKRGQDVALRCDPISGHVSLFWYQQALGQGPEFLTYFQNEAQLDKSGLPSDRFFAERPEGSVSTLKIQRTQQEDSAVYLCASSPGGTNTGELFFGEGSRLTVL.

The rearrangement links TRBV5-1 to TRBJ2-5, with TRBD1 matching over 8 bases. Trimming at V came to 0 bases and at J to 3 bases, leaving 7 bases not matched to a gene. Germline V gene data show CDR1 as SGHRS and CDR2 as YFSETQ. The CDR3 has 16 amino acids. The CDR3 region is CASSLAGRGREETQYF. CDR3 coding DNA: TGCGCCAGCAGCTTGGCCGGCAGGGGGCGGGAAGAGACCCAGTACTTC.

V usage is TRBV27 and J usage is TRBJ2-7; TRBD1 matches at 8 bases. The CDR3 has 14 residues. Losses at the gene ends were 7 bases for V and 0 bases for J; bases not matched to a gene: 5. Germline CDR1 MNHEY, CDR2 SMNVEV (reference sequence). In nucleotides, the CDR3 is TGTGCCAGCAAGCGACAGGGGCGCTCCTACGAGCAGTACTTC. It encodes CASKRQGRSYEQYF.

The J gene is TRBJ2-6, the V gene TRBV4-1, with D possibly TRBD2 on 6 matching bases. The CDR3 has 18 amino acids. Trimming took off 3 bases at V and 3 bases at J, with 18 bases between the two ends. Germline lookup yields CDR1 MGHRA and CDR2 YSYEKL. The CDR3 sequence: CASSHPRDFPSGANVLTF. CDR3 in DNA: TGCGCCAGCAGCCATCCCAGGGACTTTCCGAGTGGGGCCAACGTCCTGACTTTC.

The chain couples TRBV10-2 to TRBJ1-4, with 7 bases that match TRBD1. CDR1 is WSHSY and CDR2 is SAAADI in the germline V gene. V trimming: 3 bases; J trimming: 3 bases; junction bases outside the gene matches: 7. The CDR3 covers 16 residues. CDR3 loop: CASSDVGDSSNEKLFF. CDR3 DNA sequence: TGCGCCAGCAGTGATGTTGGGGACAGTTCTAATGAAAAACTGTTTTTT.

The V gene is TRBV7-6, the J gene TRBJ2-5; tentative D call: TRBD1 (5 bases). V dropped 2 bases and J dropped 1 base, with 14 bases sitting between them. Looked up from germline, CDR1 is SGHVS and CDR2 is FNYEAQ. The CDR3 loop spans 16 amino acids. The CDR3 nucleotides are TGTGCCAGCAGCTTAAGGGCTGGACAACTCCAAGAGACCCAGTACTTC. Translation: CASSLRAGQLQETQYF.

The gene calls are TRBV9 and TRBJ2-7, with D perhaps being TRBD1 or TRBD2 (5 bases each). CDR1 is SGDLS and CDR2 is YYNGEE in the germline V gene. CDR3 length: 16 amino acids. Trimming took off 0 bases at V and 1 base at J, with 14 bases between the two ends. Here the CDR3 reads CASSVEPGTESYEQYF. For the CDR3, the DNA is TGTGCCAGCAGCGTAGAACCTGGGACGGAGTCCTACGAGCAGTACTTC.

This chain joins TRBV11-3 and TRBJ1-1; no firm D call. Germline assignment: CDR1 SGHNT and CDR2 YENEEA. This CDR3 contains 12 residues. Trimming took 2 bases from V and 5 from J, leaving 6 bases between them. CDR3 DNA sequence: TGTGCCAGCAGCTTAAGGAGAACTGAAGCTTTCTTT. It yields the protein CASSLRRTEAFF. Full variable domain (rest looked up from reference TRBV11-3 and TRBJ1-1): EAGVVQSPRYKIIEKKQPVAFWCNPISGHNTLYWYLQNLGQGPELLIRYENEEAVDDSQLPKDRFSAERLKGVDSTLKIQPAELGDSAVYLCASSLRRTEAFFGQGTRLTVV.

V is TRBV5-1 and J is TRBJ2-1; a weak D match, TRBD2 (5 bases). The CDR3 has 15 amino acids. CDR1 is SGHRS, CDR2 YFSETQ, per germline. With 7 bases removed from V and 3 bases from J, the gap between germline ends came to 17 bases. The CDR3 sequence is CASSLLGSHYNEQFF. The CDR3 nucleotides are TGCGCCAGCTCCCTTTTGGGGAGTCACTACAATGAGCAGTTCTTC. Full variable domain (missing parts from reference TRBV5-1 and TRBJ2-1): KAGVTQTPRYLIKTRGQQVTLSCSPISGHRSVSWYQQTPGQGLQFLFEYFSETQRNKGNFPGRFSGRQFSNSRSEMNVSTLELGDSALYLCASSLLGSHYNEQFFGPGTRLTVL.

V gene TRBV21-1 combines with J gene TRBJ2-1; the table's D call, TRBD2, has no DNA check behind it. TRBV21-1 is a pseudogene segment. The CDR3 has 11 amino acids. The CDR3 DNA reads as TGTGCCAGCAGCAGTGTAGATGAGCAGTTCTTC. Protein product: CASSSVDEQFF.

The chain carries TRBV7-9 and TRBJ2-3, with 11 bases fitting TRBD2. Germline V CDR1 and CDR2: SEHNR, FQNEAQ (reference sequence). With V trimmed by 3 bases and J by 6 bases, 8 bases remained unmatched. The CDR3 loop spans 16 amino acids. The CDR3 DNA sequence: TGTGCCAGCAGCTTCACTAGCGGGAGCCCCGGGGATACGCAGTATTTT. Its protein is CASSFTSGSPGDTQYF.

The chain has TRBV6-5 and TRBJ2-3, with D unclear. Trimming stripped 4 bases from V and 0 bases from J, with 8 bases between. The CDR3 spans 14 residues. Germline V lookup: CDR1 MNHEY, CDR2 SVGAGI. The CDR3 DNA reads as TGTGCCAGCAGTTCCCTGATTAGCACAGATACGCAGTATTTT. Translating gives CASSSLISTDTQYF.

The genes are TRBV9 and TRBJ2-2; 11 positions agree with TRBD2. This CDR3 has 15 amino acids. The trim removed 4 bases at V and 7 bases at J, leaving 6 bases unmatched. CDR1 is SGDLS and CDR2 is YYNGEE in the germline V gene. In DNA, the CDR3 is TGTGCCAGCAGCTACACTAGCGGGAGAATCGGGGAGCTGTTTTTT. Protein sequence: CASSYTSGRIGELFF.

The chain is built from TRBV2 and TRBJ1-1, with a weak D call TRBD1 (6 bases). Trimming removed 7 bases at V and 5 bases at J, with 14 bases between. The CDR3 consists of 13 residues. The germline gives CDR1 SNHLY, CDR2 FYNNEI. CDR3 in amino acids: CASTEGGGTEAFF. As DNA, the CDR3 is TGTGCCAGCACCGAAGGGGGGGGAACTGAAGCTTTCTTT.

The gene calls are TRBV7-9 and TRBJ2-1; D gene unclear. Germline CDR1 is SEHNR and CDR2 is FQNEAQ (reference sequence). The CDR3 runs to 16 residues. V dropped 5 bases and J dropped 7 bases, with 21 bases sitting between them. The CDR3 DNA follows: TGTGCCAGCAGCCCCTGGGGTGGAGCCCGAGGAAATGAGCAGTTCTTC. It codes for CASSPWGGARGNEQFF.

With respect to this clone: Other nucleotide sequences from this sample produce the same CDR3. The gene calls are TRBV5-1 and TRBJ1-2; no firm D call. The CDR3 loop spans 13 amino acids. CDR1 and CDR2 from the germline V gene are SGHRS and YFSETQ. Trimming pared 2 bases from V and 1 base from J, leaving 6 bases between. The CDR3 sequence is CASSLDGNYGYTF. CDR3 in DNA: TGCGCCAGCAGCTTAGACGGTAACTATGGCTACACCTTC.

The count of this clone is one. The V gene is TRBV29-1, the J gene TRBJ1-1, with 8 bases matching TRBD1. The CDR3 runs 13 residues. J gave up 2 bases and V 6 bases, and 5 bases lay outside the gene matches. From germline, CDR1 is SQVTM and CDR2 ANQGSEA. The CDR3 loop reads CSVQGVVNTEAFF. The CDR3 coding sequence is TGCAGCGTACAGGGGGTAGTTAACACTGAAGCTTTCTTT.

The V gene is TRBV4-3, the J gene TRBJ2-5, with TRBD1 matching 8 bases. V dropped 0 bases and J dropped 5; count of bases not matched to a gene: 8. The CDR3 runs to 16 residues. CDR1 LGHNA and CDR2 YSLEER come from the germline V gene. The CDR3 spells CASSQEEQGVGETQYF. Here the CDR3 DNA reads TGCGCCAGCAGCCAAGAGGAACAGGGGGTGGGGGAGACCCAGTACTTC.

The chain uses TRBV27 and TRBJ2-5; 11 nucleotides agree with TRBD2. Germline V gene lookup returns CDR1 MNHEY and CDR2 SMNVEV (reference sequence). This CDR3 is built from 14 residues. With V trimmed by 5 bases and J by 7 bases, 6 bases remained unmatched. Here the CDR3 DNA reads TGTGCCAGCAGTATTAGCGGGAGGGTGGGGACCCAGTACTTC. Translating it yields CASSISGRVGTQYF.